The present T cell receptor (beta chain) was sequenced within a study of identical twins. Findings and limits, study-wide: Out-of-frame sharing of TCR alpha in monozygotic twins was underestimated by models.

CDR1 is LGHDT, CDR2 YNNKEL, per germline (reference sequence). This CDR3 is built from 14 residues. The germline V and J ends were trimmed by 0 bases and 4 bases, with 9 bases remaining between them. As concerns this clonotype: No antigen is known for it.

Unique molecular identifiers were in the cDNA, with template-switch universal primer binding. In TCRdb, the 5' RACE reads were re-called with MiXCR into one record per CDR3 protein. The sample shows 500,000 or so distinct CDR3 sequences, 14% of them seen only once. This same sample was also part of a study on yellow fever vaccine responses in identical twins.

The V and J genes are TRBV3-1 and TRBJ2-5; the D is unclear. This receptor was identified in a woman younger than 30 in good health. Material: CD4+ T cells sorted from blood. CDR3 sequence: CASSQDNRGETQYF. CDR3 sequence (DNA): TGTGCCAGCAGCCAAGATAATCGAGGAGAGACCCAGTACTTC.